The 23 T cell receptor beta chains given below trace back to one sample, sequenced in a study of OX40 agonist ivuxolimab in advanced cancers. Some clones are missing from TCRdb's copy, which holds only in-frame ones; the method was immunoSEQ multiplex PCR. The sample contains approximately 44,000 clones, roughly 84% of which appear only once. This sample comprised CD4+ or CD8+ T cells sorted from blood, obtained in a trial of the OX40 agonist ivuxolimab. The receptors here all came from an adult with an advanced solid tumor such as melanoma, head and neck, liver or kidney cancer.

J is TRBJ2-3 and V is TRBV18, with D unclear. This CDR3 contains 14 residues. Looked up from germline, CDR1 is KGHSH and CDR2 is LQKENI. With 0 bases removed from V and 6 bases from J, the gap between germline ends came to 10 bases. The CDR3 spells CASSPPSPLDTQYF. Here the CDR3 DNA reads TGTGCCAGCTCACCACCGTCCCCGTTGGATACGCAGTATTTT.

This clone was seen only a few times. The chain uses TRBV27 and TRBJ2-5; 7 bases fit TRBD2. This CDR3 spans 13 amino acids. From germline, CDR1 is MNHEY and CDR2 SMNVEV (reference sequence). V lost 6 bases to trimming and J lost 5 bases; unmatched junction nucleotides: 6. DNA for the CDR3: TGTGCCAGCAGAAGGCTGCGGGGGGAGACCCAGTACTTC. This codes for CASRRLRGETQYF.

The rearrangement joins TRBV18 to TRBJ2-5; 8 bases match TRBD1. Per germline, CDR1 KGHSH and CDR2 LQKENI. V lost 4 bases and J lost 1; bases outside the gene matches: 8. The CDR3 loop spans 16 amino acids. This CDR3 reads CASSLLTGEVQETQYF. The CDR3 DNA follows: TGTGCCAGCTCACTTTTGACAGGGGAGGTCCAAGAGACCCAGTACTTC. Combining the CDR3 with reference TRBV18 and TRBJ2-5 gives the whole variable domain NAGVMQNPRHLVRRRGQEARLRCSPMKGHSHVYWYRQLPEEGLKFMVYLQKENIIDESGMPKERFSAEFPKEGPSILRIQQVVRGDSAAYFCASSLLTGEVQETQYFGPGTRLLVL.

The gene calls are TRBV5-6 and TRBJ2-3; D unresolved. Germline V gene lookup returns CDR1 SGHDT and CDR2 YYEEEE. The germline V and J ends were trimmed by 0 bases and 8 bases, with 7 bases remaining between them. The CDR3 runs to 12 residues. DNA of the CDR3: TGTGCCAGCAGCTTGGTCAGAGCTACGCAGTATTTT. Translated: CASSLVRATQYF.

This rearrangement joins TRBV6-5 to TRBJ2-5, with D uncertain. The CDR3 is 14 residues long. The ends were cut back, 7 bases at V and 5 bases at J, with 17 bases in the middle. The germline V gene encodes CDR1 MNHEY and CDR2 SVGAGI. This CDR3 is CASKSPVAFETQYF. The CDR3 DNA is TGTGCCAGCAAATCCCCCGTCGCTTTTGAGACCCAGTACTTC.

The chain couples TRBV4-3 to TRBJ1-4; the match to TRBD1 covers 7 bases. The CDR3 consists of 14 residues. CDR1 is LGHNA and CDR2 is YSLEER in the germline V gene. V was pared by 1 base and J by 10 bases, with 6 bases of the junction left unmatched. Here the CDR3 reads CASSQVQGVGKLFF. DNA of the CDR3: TGCGCCAGCAGCCAAGTTCAGGGGGTTGGAAAACTGTTTTTT.

CDR3 residues: CASSLGDTSYEQYF. The CDR3 nucleotides are TGTGCCAGCAGCTTAGGGGACACCTCCTACGAGCAGTACTTC. This chain uses TRBV7-2 with TRBJ2-7, with a possible D match to TRBD1 (6 bases). V was shortened by 1 base and J by 0 bases, with 7 bases between the two germline ends. The CDR3 runs 14 residues. Germline values: CDR1 SGHTA, CDR2 FQGNSA.

This clone was seen once. The chain links TRBV7-6 to TRBJ2-3, with a tentative D call TRBD2 (6 bases). Trimming took 2 bases from V and 5 from J, leaving 17 bases between them. Germline values: CDR1 SGHVS, CDR2 FNYEAQ. This CDR3 is built from 16 residues. DNA for the CDR3: TGTGCCAGCAGCTTAACCCCCCCGGGAGTAGGAGATACGCAGTATTTT. Its protein product is CASSLTPPGVGDTQYF.

CDR3: CSVDPKGGPNTEAFF. CDR3 bases: TGCAGCGTTGACCCCAAGGGGGGCCCGAACACTGAAGCTTTCTTT. This chain joins TRBV29-1 and TRBJ1-1; D is perhaps TRBD1 (6 bases). Trimming removed 3 bases at V and 1 base at J, with 15 bases between. The germline gives CDR1 SQVTM, CDR2 ANQGSEA. This CDR3 has 15 amino acids. The variable domain in full, completed from reference TRBV29-1 and TRBJ1-1, reads SAVISQKPSRDICQRGTSLTIQCQVDSQVTMMFWYRQQPGQSLTLIATANQGSEATYESGFVIDKFPISRPNLTFSTLTVSNMSPEDSSIYLCSVDPKGGPNTEAFFGQGTRLTVV.

This clone has just one count. V and J are TRBV2 and TRBJ1-2; D gene uncertain. Trimming took 3 bases from V and 8 from J, leaving 13 bases between them. This CDR3 comprises 13 residues. Per the germline V gene, CDR1 is SNHLY and CDR2 is FYNNEI. The CDR3 loop is CASSEFVIGGYTF. DNA of the CDR3: TGTGCCAGCAGTGAGTTCGTGATAGGGGGCTACACCTTC.

The chain employs TRBV5-4 and TRBJ1-1; D call uncertain. Germline assignment: CDR1 SGHNT and CDR2 YYREEE (reference sequence). The CDR3 is 14 amino acids. Trimming left V 4 bases short and J 0 bases short, with 10 bases between. The CDR3 nucleotides read TGTGCCAGCAGCCTTATTTCAGTGAACACTGAAGCTTTCTTT. Translated: CASSLISVNTEAFF.

V is TRBV11-3 and J is TRBJ2-2, with 9 bases matching TRBD2. The CDR3 has 15 amino acids. Germline V gives CDR1 SGHNT, CDR2 YENEEA. V was pared by 4 bases and J by 7 bases, with 7 bases of the junction left unmatched. The CDR3 DNA follows: TGTGCCAGCAGCTACCATAGCGGGAGCGGCGGGGAGCTGTTTTTT. Translating it yields CASSYHSGSGGELFF. The full variable domain, rest sourced from reference TRBV11-3 and TRBJ2-2, is EAGVVQSPRYKIIEKKQPVAFWCNPISGHNTLYWYLQNLGQGPELLIRYENEEAVDDSQLPKDRFSAERLKGVDSTLKIQPAELGDSAVYLCASSYHSGSGGELFFGEGSRLTVL.

The rearrangement links TRBV5-1 to TRBJ2-2, with D tentatively TRBD2 (6 bases). Germline V gene lookup returns CDR1 SGHRS and CDR2 YFSETQ. The V and J ends lost 6 bases and 4 bases respectively, with 13 bases between them. The CDR3 extends over 14 amino acids. The CDR3 loop is CASKGGESTGELFF. CDR3 DNA: TGCGCCAGCAAGGGCGGGGAGTCCACCGGGGAGCTGTTTTTT.

In this sample, this clone turned up once. The rearrangement joins TRBV6-5 to TRBJ1-2; D unclear. The CDR3 has 16 amino acids. Germline CDR1 and CDR2: MNHEY and SVGAGI. Trimming removed 2 bases from V and 6 bases from J, with 19 bases in between. This CDR3 is CASSYTLQRGRDGYTF. The CDR3 bases are TGTGCCAGCAGTTACACCCTTCAGCGCGGACGGGATGGCTACACCTTC.

The chain links TRBV11-3 to TRBJ2-5; D may be TRBD1 (6 bases). This CDR3 spans 16 amino acids. Germline loops: CDR1 SGHNT, CDR2 YENEEA. Trimming removed 5 bases at V and 3 bases at J, with 19 bases between. CDR3 region: CASSPGVLGVEETQYF. The CDR3 DNA is TGTGCCAGCAGCCCAGGGGTGTTGGGTGTTGAAGAGACCCAGTACTTC.

V is TRBV27 and J is TRBJ2-6; D may correspond to TRBD1 or TRBD2 (5 bases each). The CDR3 is made up of 19 amino acids. CDR1 is MNHEY, CDR2 SMNVEV, per germline (reference sequence). Trimming took off 5 bases at V and 0 bases at J, with 20 bases between the two ends. Here the CDR3 DNA reads TGTGCCAGCAGTCACCACACCGGGGCAGCCTACTCTGGGGCCAACGTCCTGACTTTC. This codes for CASSHHTGAAYSGANVLTF.

This clone was seen just once. The chain couples TRBV7-6 to TRBJ2-3, with 10 bases identical to TRBD2. CDR3 length: 15 amino acids. J gave up 5 bases and V 6 bases, and 8 bases lay outside the gene matches. Germline V gives CDR1 SGHVS, CDR2 FNYEAQ. CDR3 in amino acids: CASRPLAGARDTQYF. CDR3 in DNA: TGTGCCAGCAGGCCCCTAGCGGGAGCTAGAGATACGCAGTATTTT.

The chain carries TRBV9 and TRBJ2-7, with TRBD2 matching over 10 bases. V shed 3 bases and J 1 base; nucleotides not matched to a gene: 7. The CDR3 is 16 residues long. The germline CDR1 and CDR2 sequences are SGDLS and YYNGEE. As DNA, the CDR3 is TGTGCCAGCAGCGCCACCGGACTAGCGGATTCCTACGAGCAGTACTTC. Amino acid sequence: CASSATGLADSYEQYF.

The chain recombines TRBV7-3 with TRBJ1-5, with a possible D match to TRBD1 (6 bases). Deletions cut 4 bases from V and 10 bases from J, with 17 bases between. Germline V gene data show CDR1 as SGHTA and CDR2 as FQGTGA. The CDR3 has 14 residues. CDR3 bases: TGTGCCAGCAGCTCAAGGACAGACCTGGGCCCCCAGCATTTT. Protein product: CASSSRTDLGPQHF.

V is TRBV11-2 and J is TRBJ1-1, with TRBD1 matching 8 bases. V dropped 5 bases and J dropped 5; count of bases not matched to a gene: 19. The CDR3 has 18 amino acids. Germline assignment: CDR1 SGHAT and CDR2 FQNNGV. This chain's CDR3 is CASSAQGARTLRFTEAFF. The CDR3 DNA follows: TGTGCCAGCAGCGCGCAGGGGGCACGCACGTTGCGTTTTACTGAAGCTTTCTTT. Full variable domain (rest looked up from reference TRBV11-2 and TRBJ1-1): EAGVAQSPRYKIIEKRQSVAFWCNPISGHATLYWYQQILGQGPKLLIQFQNNGVVDDSQLPKDRFSAERLKGVDSTLKIQPAKLEDSAVYLCASSAQGARTLRFTEAFFGQGTRLTVV.

The J gene is TRBJ2-5, the V gene TRBV5-6; TRBD2 aligns across 14 bases. Germline CDR1 and CDR2: SGHDT and YYEEEE. The ends lost 4 bases at V and 7 bases at J; junction bases unmatched: 12. The CDR3 sequence is 17 residues long. The CDR3 sequence is CASSRLAGGTTSGTQYF. CDR3 coding DNA: TGTGCCAGCAGCCGACTAGCGGGAGGGACAACTAGCGGGACCCAGTACTTC.

The chain employs TRBV2 and TRBJ1-2, with 8 bases matching TRBD1. CDR1 is SNHLY, CDR2 FYNNEI, per germline. V gave up 8 bases and J gave up 4 bases; unmatched junction bases: 9. This CDR3 region has 14 residues. The CDR3 here is CASGSTGEGYGYTF. As DNA, the CDR3 is TGTGCCAGCGGTTCGACAGGGGAAGGCTATGGCTACACCTTC.

The chain has TRBV19 and TRBJ2-3, with 8 bases lining up with TRBD2. V was pared by 11 bases and J by 4 bases, with 11 bases of the junction left unmatched. The V gene's germline CDR1 is LNHDA and CDR2 SQIVND (reference sequence). The CDR3 is made up of 14 amino acids. The CDR3 protein is CAARSGSIADTQYF. The CDR3 nucleotides are TGTGCCGCGAGAAGCGGGAGTATCGCAGATACGCAGTATTTT.